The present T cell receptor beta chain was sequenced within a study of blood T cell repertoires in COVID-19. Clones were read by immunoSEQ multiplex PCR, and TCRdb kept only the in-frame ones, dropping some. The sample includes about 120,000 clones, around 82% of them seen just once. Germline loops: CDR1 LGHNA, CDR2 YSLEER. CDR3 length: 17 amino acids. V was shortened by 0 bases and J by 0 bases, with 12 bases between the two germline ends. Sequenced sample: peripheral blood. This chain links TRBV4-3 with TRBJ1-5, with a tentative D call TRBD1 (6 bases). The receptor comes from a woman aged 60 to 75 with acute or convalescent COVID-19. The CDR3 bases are TGCGCCAGCAGCCAAGATCTGGGGGGGCATAGCAATCAGCCCCAGCATTTT. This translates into CASSQDLGGHSNQPQHF.